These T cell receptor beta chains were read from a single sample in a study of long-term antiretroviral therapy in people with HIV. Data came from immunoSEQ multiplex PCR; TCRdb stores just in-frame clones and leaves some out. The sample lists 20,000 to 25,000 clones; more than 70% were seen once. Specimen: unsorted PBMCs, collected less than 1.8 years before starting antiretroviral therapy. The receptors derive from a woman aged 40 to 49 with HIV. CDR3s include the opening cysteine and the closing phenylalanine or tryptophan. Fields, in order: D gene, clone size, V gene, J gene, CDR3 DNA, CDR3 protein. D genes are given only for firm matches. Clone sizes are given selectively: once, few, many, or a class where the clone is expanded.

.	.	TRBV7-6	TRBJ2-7	TGTGCCAGCAGCTTAGGCATGAGCTCCTACGAGCAGTACTTC	CASSLGMSSYEQYF
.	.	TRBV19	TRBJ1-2	TGTGCCAGTAGTAGCCGCCGGGACGGAGAGGCCTGGGTTTTC	CASSSRRDGEAWVF
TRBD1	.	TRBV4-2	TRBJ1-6	TGTGCCAGCGGGGGACAGGATAATTCACCCCTCCACTTT	CASGGQDNSPLHF
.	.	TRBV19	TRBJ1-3	TGTGCCAGTAGTTTCGGCGGAGACTGGGACACCATATATTTT	CASSFGGDWDTIYF
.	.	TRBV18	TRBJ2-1	TGTGCCAGCTCACTCGGGGCAGGAATATCCAATGAGCAGTTCTTC	CASSLGAGISNEQFF
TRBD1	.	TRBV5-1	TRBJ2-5	TGCGCCAGCAGCTTGGGGGATCTCGGGACAGGCCATCGCGGGACCCAGTACTTC	CASSLGDLGTGHRGTQYF
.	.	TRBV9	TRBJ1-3	TGTGCCAGCAGCCCTACGCTCAGTTTAGGTGGAAACACCATATATTTT	CASSPTLSLGGNTIYF
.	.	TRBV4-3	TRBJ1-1	TGCGCCAGCAGCCAAGCACTCACCGACAGCAGGGAGAACACTGAAGCTTTCTTT	CASSQALTDSRENTEAFF
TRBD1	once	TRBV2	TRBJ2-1	TGTGCCAGCAGTGAACTCGGGACAGGGTTCTACAATGAGCAGTTCTTC	CASSELGTGFYNEQFF
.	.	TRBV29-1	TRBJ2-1	TGCAGCGTTGATGTCTCTAACAATGAGCAGTTCTTC	CSVDVSNNEQFF
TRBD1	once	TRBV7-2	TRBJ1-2	TGTGCCAGCAGCCTAGGGACAGGGGATGGCTACACCTTC	CASSLGTGDGYTF
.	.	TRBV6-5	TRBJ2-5	TGTGCCAGCAGATTCGGAGGGGGGAGGACCCAGTACTTC	CASRFGGGRTQYF
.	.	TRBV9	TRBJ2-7	TGTGCCAGCAGCGTCGGGCAGACAGGCCGGTCCTACGAGCAGTACTTC	CASSVGQTGRSYEQYF
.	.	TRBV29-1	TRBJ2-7	TGCAGCGTTTCTCAGGGGAACGAGCAGTACTTC	CSVSQGNEQYF
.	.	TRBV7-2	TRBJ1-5	TGTGCCAGCAGCTTTCCGGGGGCTTTGGGCAATCAGCCCCAGCATTTT	CASSFPGALGNQPQHF
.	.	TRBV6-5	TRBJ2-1	TGTGCCAGCAGGAAGGGACCCGGGACGGGCGATGAGCAGTTCTTC	CASRKGPGTGDEQFF
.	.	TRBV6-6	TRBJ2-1	TGTGCCAGCAGTTACCTCGGCAGGGGTTACAATGAGCAGTTCTTC	CASSYLGRGYNEQFF
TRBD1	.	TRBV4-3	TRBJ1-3	TGCGCCAGCAGCCAAGAACCGGGACAGGGGGCAAACACCATATATTTT	CASSQEPGQGANTIYF
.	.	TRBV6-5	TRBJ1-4	TGTGCCAGCAGTCGATCAGGGGTATCAAATGAAAAACTGTTTTTT	CASSRSGVSNEKLFF
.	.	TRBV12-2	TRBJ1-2	TGTGCAAGTCGCTTTGAACTGACAGGGGTCTTCGGTTGCTACACCTTC	CASRFELTGVFGCYTF
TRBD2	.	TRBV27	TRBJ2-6	TGTGCCAGCAGCCACTTTCGGGGGGTAACTGGGGCCAACGTCCTGACTTTC	CASSHFRGVTGANVLTF
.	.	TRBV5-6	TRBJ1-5	TGTGCCAGCAGCTTGGGCAGAGACAATCAGCCCCAGCATTTT	CASSLGRDNQPQHF
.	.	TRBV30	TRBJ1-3	TGTGCCTGGAGCGTACCAGGGATTTCTGGAAACACCATATATTTT	CAWSVPGISGNTIYF
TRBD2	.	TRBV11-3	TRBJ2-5	TGTGCCAGCAGCCAACGAGCGGGGGGGTTCCAAGAGACCCAGTACTTC	CASSQRAGGFQETQYF
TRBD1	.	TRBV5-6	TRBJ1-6	TGTGCCAGCAGCCCACTACAGGGGGCCGGATCACCCCTCCACTTT	CASSPLQGAGSPLHF
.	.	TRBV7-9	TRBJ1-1	TGTGCCAGCAGCTTGGACAGCCCGGAAGCTTTCTTT	CASSLDSPEAFF
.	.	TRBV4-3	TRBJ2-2	TGCGCCAGCAGCCAAGATGGTGGAAGGGAAATGGTCACCGGGGAGCTGTTTTTT	CASSQDGGREMVTGELFF
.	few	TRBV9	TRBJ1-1	TGTGCCAGCAGCGTAGACAGGATGAACACTGAAGCTTTCTTT	CASSVDRMNTEAFF
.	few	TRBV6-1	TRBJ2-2	TGTGCCAGCAGGTTTAACACCGGGGAGCTGTTTTTT	CASRFNTGELFF
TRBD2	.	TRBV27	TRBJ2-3	TGTGCCAGCAGTTTATGGGGGGGTGTGGGTCGGGATACGCAGTATTTT	CASSLWGGVGRDTQYF
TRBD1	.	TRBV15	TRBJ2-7	TGTGCCACCAGCAGAGATGGGACAGTTTTTACCTACGAGCAGTACTTC	CATSRDGTVFTYEQYF
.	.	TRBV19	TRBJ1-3	TGTGCCAGTAGTAGGATCATCCCTGGAAACACCATATATTTT	CASSRIIPGNTIYF
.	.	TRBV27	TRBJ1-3	TGTGCCAGCAGTTTAGGAGGGGCCGAGAACACCATATATTTT	CASSLGGAENTIYF
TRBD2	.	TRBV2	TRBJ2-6	TGTGCCAGCAGTGGAGCGGGGGGGCCATCTGGGGCCAACGTCCTGACTTTC	CASSGAGGPSGANVLTF
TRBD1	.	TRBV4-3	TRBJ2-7	TGCGCCAGCAGGCCCGGGACAGGGGACTACGAGCAGTACTTC	CASRPGTGDYEQYF
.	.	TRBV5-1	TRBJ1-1	TGCGCCAGCAGCTTGGCCGGCAGCACTGAAGCTTTCTTT	CASSLAGSTEAFF
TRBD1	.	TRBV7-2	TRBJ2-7	TGTGCCAGCAGCTCTCTCGGGACAGGGCCCTACGAGCAGTACTTC	CASSSLGTGPYEQYF
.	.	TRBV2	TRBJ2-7	TGTGCCAGCAGGGGGGACACCGGTTACGAGCAGTACTTC	CASRGDTGYEQYF
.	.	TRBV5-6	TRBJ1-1	TGTGCCAGCAGCTTGGGGGACAAGAACACTGAAGCTTTCTTT	CASSLGDKNTEAFF
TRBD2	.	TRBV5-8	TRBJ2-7	TGTGCCAGCAGCTTGGCCGGGTGGGGGGGCGAGCAGTACTTC	CASSLAGWGGEQYF
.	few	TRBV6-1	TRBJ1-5	TGTGCCAGCAGTGAAGCCCATGACGGTCAGCCCCAGCATTTT	CASSEAHDGQPQHF
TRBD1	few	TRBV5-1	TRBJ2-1	TGCGCCAGCAGCTCCTGGGGGACAGATTACAATGAGCAGTTCTTC	CASSSWGTDYNEQFF
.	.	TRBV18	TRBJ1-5	TGTGCCAGCTCACGTGGACGGGCCGGCGAGCCCCAGCATTTT	CASSRGRAGEPQHF
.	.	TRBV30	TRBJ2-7	TGTGCCTGGAGTCGGACTGGGGGCGGGGACGAGCAGTACTTC	CAWSRTGGGDEQYF
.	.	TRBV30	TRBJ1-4	TGTGCCTGGAGTGTTCTTTTCAATGAAAAACTGTTTTTT	CAWSVLFNEKLFF
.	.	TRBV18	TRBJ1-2	TGTGCCAGCTCACCCCAGACAGATAACTATGGCTACACCTTC	CASSPQTDNYGYTF
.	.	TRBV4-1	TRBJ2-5	TGCGCCAGCAGCCAAGTGGCAGTTGGAGAGACCCAGTACTTC	CASSQVAVGETQYF
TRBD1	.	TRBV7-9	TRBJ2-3	TGTGCCAGCAGCGCACCGAGACAGGGGGCATCGAATACGCAGTATTTT	CASSAPRQGASNTQYF
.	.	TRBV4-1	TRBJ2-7	TGCGCCAGCAGCATCCACCGGGCTACCTACGAGCAGTACTTC	CASSIHRATYEQYF
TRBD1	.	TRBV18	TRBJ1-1	TGTGCCAGCTCTGAAGACAGGGGTTTAGCTTTCTTT	CASSEDRGLAFF
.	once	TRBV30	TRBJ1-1	TGTGCCTGGAGTGTACTATCGGTTGAAGCTTTCTTT	CAWSVLSVEAFF
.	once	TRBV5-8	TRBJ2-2	TGTGCCAGCAGCTTGGCCATTCGGTCCGGGGAGCTGTTTTTT	CASSLAIRSGELFF
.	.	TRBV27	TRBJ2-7	TGTGCCAGCAGTCTAGGGACGGATGGGGCCTACGAGCAGTACTTC	CASSLGTDGAYEQYF
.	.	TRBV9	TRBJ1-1	TGTGCCAGCAGCCCCCAACCAGGGGCGGCGAACACTGAAGCTTTCTTT	CASSPQPGAANTEAFF
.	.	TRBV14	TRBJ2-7	TGTGCCAGCAGCCAAGTAGGGGACGAGCAGTACTTC	CASSQVGDEQYF